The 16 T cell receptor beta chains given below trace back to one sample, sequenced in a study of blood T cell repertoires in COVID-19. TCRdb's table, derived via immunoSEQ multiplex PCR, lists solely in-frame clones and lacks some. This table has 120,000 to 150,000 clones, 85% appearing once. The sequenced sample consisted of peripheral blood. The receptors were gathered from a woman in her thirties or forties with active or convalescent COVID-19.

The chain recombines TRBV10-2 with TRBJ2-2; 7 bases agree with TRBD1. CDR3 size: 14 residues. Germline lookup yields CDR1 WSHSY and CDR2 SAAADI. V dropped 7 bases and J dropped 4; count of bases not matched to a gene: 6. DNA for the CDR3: TGCGCCAGCACATCGACAGGGTTCACCGGGGAGCTGTTTTTT. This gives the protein CASTSTGFTGELFF.

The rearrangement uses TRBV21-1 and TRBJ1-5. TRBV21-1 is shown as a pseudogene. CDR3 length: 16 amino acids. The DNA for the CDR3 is TGTGCCAGTTCCGCAGGGAGGACGAGGAGCAATCAGTCCCAGCATTTT. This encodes CASSAGRTRSNQSQHF.

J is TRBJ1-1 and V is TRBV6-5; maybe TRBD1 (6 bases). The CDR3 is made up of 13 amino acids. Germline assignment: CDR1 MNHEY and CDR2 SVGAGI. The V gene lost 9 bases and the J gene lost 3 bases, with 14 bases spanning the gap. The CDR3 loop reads CASIQGAYTEAFF. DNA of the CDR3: TGTGCCAGTATACAGGGCGCCTACACTGAAGCTTTCTTT.

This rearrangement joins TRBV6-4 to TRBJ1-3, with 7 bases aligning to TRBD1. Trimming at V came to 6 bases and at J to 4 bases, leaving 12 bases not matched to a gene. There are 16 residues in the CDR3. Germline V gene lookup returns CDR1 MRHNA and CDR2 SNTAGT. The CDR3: CASREDRDRLGNTIYF. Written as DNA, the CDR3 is TGTGCCAGCAGGGAAGACAGGGACCGTCTGGGAAACACCATATATTTT.

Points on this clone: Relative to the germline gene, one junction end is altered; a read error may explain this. CDR3 residues: CATSSGARNIQYF. The CDR3 region has the DNA TGTGCCACCTCCTCAGGGGCCAGAAACATTCAGTACTTC. This chain connects TRBV30 to TRBJ2-4; a weak D match, TRBD1 (6 bases). This CDR3 is built from 13 residues. CDR1 GTSNPN and CDR2 SVGIG come from the germline V gene (reference sequence).

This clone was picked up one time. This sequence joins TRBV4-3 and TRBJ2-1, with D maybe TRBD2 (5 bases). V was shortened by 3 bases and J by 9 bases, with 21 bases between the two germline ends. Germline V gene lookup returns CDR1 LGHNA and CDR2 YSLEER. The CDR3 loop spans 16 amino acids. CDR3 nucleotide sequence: TGCGCCAGCAGCCAGGGATGGTGGGATAGCGTTCGTGAGCAGTTCTTC. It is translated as CASSQGWWDSVREQFF.

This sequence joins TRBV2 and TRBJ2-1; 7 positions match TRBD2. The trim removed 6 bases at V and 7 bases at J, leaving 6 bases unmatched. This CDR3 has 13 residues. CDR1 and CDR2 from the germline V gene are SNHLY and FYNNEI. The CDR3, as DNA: TGTGCCAGCAGAACTAGCGCCGGGAATGAGCAGTTCTTC. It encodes CASRTSAGNEQFF.

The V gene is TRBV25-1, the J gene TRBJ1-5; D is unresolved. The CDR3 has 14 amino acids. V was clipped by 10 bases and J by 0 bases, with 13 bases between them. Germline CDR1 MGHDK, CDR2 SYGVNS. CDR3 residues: CAICEGYSNQPQHF. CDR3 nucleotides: TGTGCCATTTGTGAGGGATATAGCAATCAGCCCCAGCATTTT.

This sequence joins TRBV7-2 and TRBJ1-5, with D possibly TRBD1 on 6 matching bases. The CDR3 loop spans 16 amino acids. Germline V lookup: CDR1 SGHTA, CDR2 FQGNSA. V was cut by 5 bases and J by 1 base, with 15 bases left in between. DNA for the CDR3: TGTGCCAGCAGCAACCGACAGGTTGGGAGCAATCAGCCCCAGCATTTT. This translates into CASSNRQVGSNQPQHF.

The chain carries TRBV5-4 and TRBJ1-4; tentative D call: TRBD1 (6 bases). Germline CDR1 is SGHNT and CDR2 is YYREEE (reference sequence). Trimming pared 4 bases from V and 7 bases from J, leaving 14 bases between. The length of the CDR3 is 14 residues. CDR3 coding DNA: TGTGCCAGCAGCCTTACCTCCAGGGGTGAAAAACTGTTTTTT. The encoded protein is CASSLTSRGEKLFF.

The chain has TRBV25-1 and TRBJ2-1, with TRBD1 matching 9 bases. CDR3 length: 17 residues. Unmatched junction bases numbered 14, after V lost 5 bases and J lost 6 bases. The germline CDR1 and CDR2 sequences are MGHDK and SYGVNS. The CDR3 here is CASSPSSGTGLGNEQFF. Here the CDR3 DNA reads TGTGCCAGCAGTCCTAGCTCCGGGACAGGGCTTGGCAATGAGCAGTTCTTC.

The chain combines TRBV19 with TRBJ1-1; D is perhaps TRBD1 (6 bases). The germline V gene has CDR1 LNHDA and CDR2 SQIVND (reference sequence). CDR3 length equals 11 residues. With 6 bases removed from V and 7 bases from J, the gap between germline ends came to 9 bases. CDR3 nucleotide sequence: TGTGCCAGTAGGACAGGATTTGAAGCTTTCTTT. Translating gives CASRTGFEAFF.

DNA of the CDR3: TGTGCCAGCAGCGCGGTGCCAGGGGGAGCAACGGGAAACACCATATATTTT. Residues: CASSAVPGGATGNTIYF. The V call is TRBV9, the J call TRBJ1-3; 7 nucleotides match TRBD1. This CDR3 has 17 amino acids. Germline V CDR1 and CDR2: SGDLS, YYNGEE. Trimming took 3 bases from V and 4 from J; bases not matched to a gene: 13.

This CDR3 is CASTYSGGANEKLFF. Written as DNA, the CDR3 is TGTGCCAGCACCTACTCGGGGGGGGCTAATGAAAAACTGTTTTTT. The chain recombines TRBV28 with TRBJ1-4, with D possibly TRBD1 on 5 matching bases. Germline CDR1 reads MDHEN; CDR2 reads SYDVKM. The CDR3 contains 15 residues. The ends were cut back, 7 bases at V and 3 bases at J, with 15 bases in the middle.

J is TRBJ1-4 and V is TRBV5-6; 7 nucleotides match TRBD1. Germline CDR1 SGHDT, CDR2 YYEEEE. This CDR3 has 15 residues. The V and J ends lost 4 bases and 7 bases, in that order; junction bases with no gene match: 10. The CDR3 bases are TGTGCCAGCAGCGAGGTAAGGGGGCCGGGTGAAAAACTGTTTTTT. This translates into CASSEVRGPGEKLFF.

The CDR3 spells CASRFRGRAGTEAFF. The CDR3 nucleotides read TGTGCCAGCAGGTTTAGAGGTAGGGCGGGCACTGAAGCTTTCTTT. V and J are TRBV28 and TRBJ1-1; unclear D gene. The CDR3 covers 15 residues. The germline gives CDR1 MDHEN, CDR2 SYDVKM. V was clipped by 6 bases and J by 4 bases, with 18 bases between them.